This TCR beta chain comes out of a study of cytomegalovirus exposure and HLA in healthy donors. Germline CDR1 MNHNS, CDR2 SASEGT. CDR3 length equals 15 residues. PCR used 60 Vbeta primers and 13 Jbeta primers. Method: immunoSEQ multiplex PCR; TCRdb's copy keeps in-frame clones and lacks some. This table has roughly 180,000 clones, about four fifths appearing once. Study outcomes and limitations: A cluster of highly shared sequence variants was likely a sequencing artifact. Testing in vitro showed a few CMV-associated chains specific for CMV antigens. The listing of 150 or so TCR beta chains classed them as cytomegalovirus-associated. Among immune exposure information, only CMV serostatus was available.

This clone appeared once. Its specificity is not known. This clonotype originated in a female donor in good health and CMV-seronegative. The sequenced material came from PBMCs. V usage is TRBV6-1 and J usage is TRBJ2-5, with D possibly matching TRBD2 (5 bases). The J call may be incorrect, as the DNA end agrees better with TRBJ2-7. The CDR3 DNA is TGTGCCAGCAGTTTAGGTAGCGCCGCGCCCTACGAGCAGTACTTC. It codes for CASSLGSAAPYEQYF.